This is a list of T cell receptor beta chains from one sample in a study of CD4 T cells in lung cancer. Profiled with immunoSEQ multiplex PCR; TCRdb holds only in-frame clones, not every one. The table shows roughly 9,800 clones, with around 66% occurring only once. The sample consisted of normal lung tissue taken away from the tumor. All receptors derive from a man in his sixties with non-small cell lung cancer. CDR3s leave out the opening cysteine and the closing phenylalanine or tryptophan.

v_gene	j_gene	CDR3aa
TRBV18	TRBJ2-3	ASSPGAGVPDTQY
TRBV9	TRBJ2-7	ASSVGLAAPYEQY
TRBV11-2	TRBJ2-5	ASSPEEREGHQETQY
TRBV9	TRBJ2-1	ASSTGSILEQF
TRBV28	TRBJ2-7	ASSLGGRGYEQY
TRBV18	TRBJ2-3	ASSPGGLHTDTQY
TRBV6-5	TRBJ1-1	ASSYIQGGTEAF
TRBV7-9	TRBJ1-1	ASSLLKGLNTEAF
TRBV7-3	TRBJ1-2	ASRLQGSDAYGYT
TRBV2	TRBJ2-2	ASSLGLAGTRELF
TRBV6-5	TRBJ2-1	ASSYSGGRAYNEQF
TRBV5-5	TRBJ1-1	ASSPRTGNTEAF
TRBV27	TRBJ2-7	ASRSGTGREQY
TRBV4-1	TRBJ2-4	ASRLLASPGEAKNIQY
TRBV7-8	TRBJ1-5	ASSRDRSNQPQH
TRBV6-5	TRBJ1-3	ASSYGGTGNTIY
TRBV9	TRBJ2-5	ASSVVGAWGETQY
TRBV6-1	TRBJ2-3	ASIFTSGSADTQY
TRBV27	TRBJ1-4	ASSWRGYNEKLF
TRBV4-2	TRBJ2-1	ASSQGTSGTAYNEQF
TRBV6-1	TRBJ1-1	ASSEMTGVLKNTEAF
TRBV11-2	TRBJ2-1	ASSLDELAARLQF
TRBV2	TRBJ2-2	ASRGTETGELF
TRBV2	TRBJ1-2	ASRGGQGHYGYT
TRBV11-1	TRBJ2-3	ASSSSGAIGASGDTQY